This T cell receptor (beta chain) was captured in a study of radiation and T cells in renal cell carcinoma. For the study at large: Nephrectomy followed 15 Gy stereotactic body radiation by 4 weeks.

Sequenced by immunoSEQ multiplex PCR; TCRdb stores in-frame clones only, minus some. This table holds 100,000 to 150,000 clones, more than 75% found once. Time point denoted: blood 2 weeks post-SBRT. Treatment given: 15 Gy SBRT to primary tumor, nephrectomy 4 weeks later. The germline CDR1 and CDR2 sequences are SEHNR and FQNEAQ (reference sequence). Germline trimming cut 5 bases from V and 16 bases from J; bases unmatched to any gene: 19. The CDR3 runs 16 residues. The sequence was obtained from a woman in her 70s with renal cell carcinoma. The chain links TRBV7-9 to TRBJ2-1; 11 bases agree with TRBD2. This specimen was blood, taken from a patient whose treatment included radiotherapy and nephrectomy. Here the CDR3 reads CASSHFLAGGLYDYFF. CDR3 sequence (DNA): TGTGCCAGCAGCCATTTCCTAGCGGGGGGTCTATACGATTATTTCTTC.